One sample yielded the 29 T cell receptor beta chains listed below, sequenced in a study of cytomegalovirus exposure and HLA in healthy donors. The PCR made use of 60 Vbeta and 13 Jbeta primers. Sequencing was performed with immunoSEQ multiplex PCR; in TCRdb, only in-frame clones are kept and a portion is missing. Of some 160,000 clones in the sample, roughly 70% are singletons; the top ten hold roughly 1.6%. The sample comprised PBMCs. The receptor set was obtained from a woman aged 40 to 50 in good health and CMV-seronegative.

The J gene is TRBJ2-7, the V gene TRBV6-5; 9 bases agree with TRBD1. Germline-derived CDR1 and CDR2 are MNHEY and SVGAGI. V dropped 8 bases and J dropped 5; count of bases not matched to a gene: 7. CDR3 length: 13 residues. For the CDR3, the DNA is TGTGCCAGCCTCGGGACAGGGTCCCACGAGCAGTACTTC. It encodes CASLGTGSHEQYF.

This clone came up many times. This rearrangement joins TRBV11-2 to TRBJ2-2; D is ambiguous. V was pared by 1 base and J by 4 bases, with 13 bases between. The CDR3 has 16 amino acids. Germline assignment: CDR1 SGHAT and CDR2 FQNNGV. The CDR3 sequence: CASSLAGSMGTGELFF. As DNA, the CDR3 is TGTGCCAGCAGCTTAGCCGGGTCAATGGGCACCGGGGAGCTGTTTTTT.

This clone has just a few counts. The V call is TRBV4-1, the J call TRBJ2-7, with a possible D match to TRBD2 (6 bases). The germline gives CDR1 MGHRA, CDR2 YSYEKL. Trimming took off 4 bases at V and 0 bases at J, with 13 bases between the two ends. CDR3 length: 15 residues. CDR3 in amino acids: CASSRGDLSSYEQYF. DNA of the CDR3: TGCGCCAGCAGCCGAGGGGACTTGAGCTCCTACGAGCAGTACTTC.

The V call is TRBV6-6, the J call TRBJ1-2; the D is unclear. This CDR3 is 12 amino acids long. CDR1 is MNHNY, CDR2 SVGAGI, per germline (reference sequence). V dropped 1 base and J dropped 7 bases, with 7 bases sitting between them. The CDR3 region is CASSYLLGGYTF. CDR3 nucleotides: TGTGCCAGCAGTTACTTACTAGGTGGCTACACCTTC.

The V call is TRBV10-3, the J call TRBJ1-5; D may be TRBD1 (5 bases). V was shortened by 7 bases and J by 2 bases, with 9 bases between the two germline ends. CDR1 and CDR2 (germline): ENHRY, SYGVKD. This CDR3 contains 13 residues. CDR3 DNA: TGTGCCATCAAGGGGTTAGGCAATCAGCCCCAGCATTTT. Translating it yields CAIKGLGNQPQHF.

This CDR3 reads CASSLVGSYNEQFF. The CDR3 DNA reads TGTGCCAGCAGTTTGGTCGGGTCCTACAATGAGCAGTTCTTC. The rearrangement uses TRBV27 and TRBJ2-1; D ambiguous. The V and J ends lost 3 bases and 1 base respectively, with 7 bases between them. The CDR3 has 14 residues. From germline, CDR1 is MNHEY and CDR2 SMNVEV (reference sequence).

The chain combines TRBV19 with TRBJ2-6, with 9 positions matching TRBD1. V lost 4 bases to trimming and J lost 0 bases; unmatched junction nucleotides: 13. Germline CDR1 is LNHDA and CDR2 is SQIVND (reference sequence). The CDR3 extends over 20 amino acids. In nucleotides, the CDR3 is TGTGCCAGTAGTACCGGGACAGGGTCCTTTCGTGCCTCTGGGGCCAACGTCCTGACTTTC. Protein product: CASSTGTGSFRASGANVLTF.

CDR3 nucleotide sequence: TGTGCCAGCGGACAGGGGAATTTAGGCAATCAGCCCCAGCATTTT. The encoded protein is CASGQGNLGNQPQHF. The J gene is TRBJ1-5, the V gene TRBV27; 9 nucleotides line up with TRBD1. Trimming cost V 8 bases and J 2 bases; bases outside gene matches: 7. The CDR3 is made up of 15 amino acids. Looked up from germline, CDR1 is MNHEY and CDR2 is SMNVEV (reference sequence).

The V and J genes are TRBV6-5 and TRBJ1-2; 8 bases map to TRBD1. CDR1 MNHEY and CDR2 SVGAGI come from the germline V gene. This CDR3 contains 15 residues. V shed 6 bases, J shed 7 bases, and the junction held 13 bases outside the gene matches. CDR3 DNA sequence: TGTGCCAGCAGGTCTATTACAGGGGGAGATGTTGGCTACACCTTC. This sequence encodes CASRSITGGDVGYTF.

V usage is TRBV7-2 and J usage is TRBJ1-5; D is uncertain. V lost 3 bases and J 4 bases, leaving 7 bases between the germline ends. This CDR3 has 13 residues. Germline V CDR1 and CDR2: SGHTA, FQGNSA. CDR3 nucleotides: TGTGCCAGCAGCTTCGAGAGAAATCAGCCCCAGCATTTT. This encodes CASSFERNQPQHF. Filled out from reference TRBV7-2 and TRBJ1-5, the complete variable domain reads GAGVSQSPSNKVTEKGKDVELRCDPISGHTALYWYRQSLGQGLEFLIYFQGNSAPDKSGLPSDRFSAERTGGSVSTLTIQRTQQEDSAVYLCASSFERNQPQHFGDGTRLSIL.

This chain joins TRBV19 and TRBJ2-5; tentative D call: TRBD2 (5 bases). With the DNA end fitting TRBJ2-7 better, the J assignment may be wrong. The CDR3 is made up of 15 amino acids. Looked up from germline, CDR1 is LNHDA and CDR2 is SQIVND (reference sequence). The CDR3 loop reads CASSIWAPEGNEQYF. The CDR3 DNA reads TGTGCCAGTAGTATATGGGCTCCTGAGGGCAACGAGCAGTACTTC.

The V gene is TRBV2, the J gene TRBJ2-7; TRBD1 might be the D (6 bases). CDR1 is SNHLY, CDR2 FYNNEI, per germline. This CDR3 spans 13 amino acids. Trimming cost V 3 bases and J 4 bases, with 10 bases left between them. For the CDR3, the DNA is TGTGCCAGCAGTGACAGGGGTGGGTACGAGCAGTACTTC. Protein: CASSDRGGYEQYF.

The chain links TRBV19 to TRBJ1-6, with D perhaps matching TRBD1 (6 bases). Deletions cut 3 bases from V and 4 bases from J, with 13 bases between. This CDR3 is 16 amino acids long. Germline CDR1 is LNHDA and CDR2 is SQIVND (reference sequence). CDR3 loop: CASSIRRGHYNSPLHF. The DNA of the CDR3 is TGTGCCAGTAGTATCCGCAGGGGTCATTATAATTCACCCCTCCACTTT.

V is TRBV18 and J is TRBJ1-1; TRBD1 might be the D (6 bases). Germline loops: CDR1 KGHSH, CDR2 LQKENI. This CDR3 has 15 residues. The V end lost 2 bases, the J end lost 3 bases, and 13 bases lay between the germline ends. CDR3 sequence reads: CASSPGINRDTEAFF. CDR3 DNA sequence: TGTGCCAGCTCACCAGGAATCAACAGGGACACTGAAGCTTTCTTT.

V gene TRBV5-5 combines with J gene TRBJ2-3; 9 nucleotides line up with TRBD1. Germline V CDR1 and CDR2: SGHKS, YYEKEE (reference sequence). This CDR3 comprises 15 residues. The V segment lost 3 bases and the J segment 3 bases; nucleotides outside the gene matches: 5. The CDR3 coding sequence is TGTGCCAGCAGCTCGGGGACAGGGTCGACAGATACGCAGTATTTT. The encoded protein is CASSSGTGSTDTQYF.

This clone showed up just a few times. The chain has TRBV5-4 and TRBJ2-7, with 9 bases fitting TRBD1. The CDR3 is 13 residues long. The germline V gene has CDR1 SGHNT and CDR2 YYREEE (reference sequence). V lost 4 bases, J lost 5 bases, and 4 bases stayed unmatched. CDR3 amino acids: CASSPGQGHEQYF. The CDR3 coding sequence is TGTGCCAGCAGCCCGGGACAGGGCCACGAGCAGTACTTC.

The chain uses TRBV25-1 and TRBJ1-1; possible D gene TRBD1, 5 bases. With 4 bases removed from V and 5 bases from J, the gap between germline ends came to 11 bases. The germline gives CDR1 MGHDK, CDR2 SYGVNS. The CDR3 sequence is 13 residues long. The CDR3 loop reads CASSAGGKTEAFF. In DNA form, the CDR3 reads TGTGCCAGCAGTGCGGGGGGTAAGACTGAAGCTTTCTTT.

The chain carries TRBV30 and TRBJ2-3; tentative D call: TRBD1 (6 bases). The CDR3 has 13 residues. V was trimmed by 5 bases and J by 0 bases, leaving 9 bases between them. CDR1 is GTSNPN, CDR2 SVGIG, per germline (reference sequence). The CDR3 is CAWDRRSTDTQYF. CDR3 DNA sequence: TGTGCCTGGGACAGGCGAAGCACAGATACGCAGTATTTT.

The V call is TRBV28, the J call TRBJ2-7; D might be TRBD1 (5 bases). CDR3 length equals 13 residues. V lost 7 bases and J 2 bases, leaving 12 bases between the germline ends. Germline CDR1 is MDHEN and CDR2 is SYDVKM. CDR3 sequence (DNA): TGTGCCAGCACCCGACAGACCCCCTACGAGCAGTACTTC. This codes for CASTRQTPYEQYF.

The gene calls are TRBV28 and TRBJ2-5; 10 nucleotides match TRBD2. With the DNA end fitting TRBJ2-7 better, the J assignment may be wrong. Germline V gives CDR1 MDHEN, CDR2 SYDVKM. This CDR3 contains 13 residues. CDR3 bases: TGTGCCATAGCGGGAGGCCCTGTCTACGAGCAGTACTTC. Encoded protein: CAIAGGPVYEQYF.

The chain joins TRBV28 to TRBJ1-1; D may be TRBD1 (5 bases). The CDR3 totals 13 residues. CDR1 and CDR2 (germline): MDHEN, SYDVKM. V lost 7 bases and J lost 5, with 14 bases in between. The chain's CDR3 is CASTTRGGTEAFF. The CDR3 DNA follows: TGTGCCAGCACCACGCGGGGGGGTACTGAAGCTTTCTTT.

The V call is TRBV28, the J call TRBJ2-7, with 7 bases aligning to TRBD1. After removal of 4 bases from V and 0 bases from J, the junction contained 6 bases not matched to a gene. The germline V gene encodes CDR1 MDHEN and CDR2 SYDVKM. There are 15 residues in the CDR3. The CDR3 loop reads CASSSTGVGSYEQYF. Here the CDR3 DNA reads TGTGCCAGCAGTTCCACAGGGGTGGGCTCCTACGAGCAGTACTTC. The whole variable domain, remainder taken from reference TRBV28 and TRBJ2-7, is DVKVTQSSRYLVKRTGEKVFLECVQDMDHENMFWYRQDPGLGLRLIYFSYDVKMKEKGDIPEGYSVSREKKERFSLILESASTNQTSMYLCASSSTGVGSYEQYFGPGTRLTVT.

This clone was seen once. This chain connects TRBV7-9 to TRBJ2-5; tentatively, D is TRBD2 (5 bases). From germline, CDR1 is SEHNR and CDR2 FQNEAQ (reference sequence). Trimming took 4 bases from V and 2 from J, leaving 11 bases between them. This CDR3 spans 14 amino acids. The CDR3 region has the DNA TGTGCCAGCAGCTCGGACTTGAAACAAGAGACCCAGTACTTC. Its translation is CASSSDLKQETQYF. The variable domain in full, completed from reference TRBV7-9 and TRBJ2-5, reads DTGVSQNPRHKITKRGQNVTFRCDPISEHNRLYWYRQTLGQGPEFLTYFQNEAQLEKSRLLSDRFSAERPKGSFSTLEIQRTEQGDSAMYLCASSSDLKQETQYFGPGTRLLVL.

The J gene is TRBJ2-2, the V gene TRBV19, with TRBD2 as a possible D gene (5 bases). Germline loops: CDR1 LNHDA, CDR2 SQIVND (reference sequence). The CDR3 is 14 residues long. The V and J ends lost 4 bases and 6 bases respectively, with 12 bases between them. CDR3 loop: CASSNRDQAGELFF. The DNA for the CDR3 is TGTGCCAGTAGTAACCGGGATCAGGCCGGGGAGCTGTTTTTT.

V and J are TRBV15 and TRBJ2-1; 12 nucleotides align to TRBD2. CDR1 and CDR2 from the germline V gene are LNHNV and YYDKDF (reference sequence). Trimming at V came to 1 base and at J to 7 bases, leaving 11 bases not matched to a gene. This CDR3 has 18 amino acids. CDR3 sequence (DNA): TGTGCCACCAGCAGAGTATCGACTAGCGGGAGTTCTCGGAATGAGCAGTTCTTC. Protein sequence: CATSRVSTSGSSRNEQFF. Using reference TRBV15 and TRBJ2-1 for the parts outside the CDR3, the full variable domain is DAMVIQNPRYQVTQFGKPVTLSCSQTLNHNVMYWYQQKSSQAPKLLFHYYDKDFNNEADTPDNFQSRRPNTSFCFLDIRSPGLGDTAMYLCATSRVSTSGSSRNEQFFGPGTRLTVL.

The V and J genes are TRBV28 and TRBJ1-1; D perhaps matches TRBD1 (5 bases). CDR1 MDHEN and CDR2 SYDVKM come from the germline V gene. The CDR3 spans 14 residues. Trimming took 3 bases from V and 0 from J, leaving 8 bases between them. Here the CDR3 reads CASSFRALNTEAFF. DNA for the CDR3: TGTGCCAGCAGTTTCAGGGCCCTGAACACTGAAGCTTTCTTT.

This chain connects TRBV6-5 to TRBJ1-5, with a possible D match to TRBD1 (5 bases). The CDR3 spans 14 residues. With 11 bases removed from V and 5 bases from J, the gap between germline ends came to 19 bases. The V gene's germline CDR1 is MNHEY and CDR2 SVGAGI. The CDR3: CARNPGTEYQPQHF. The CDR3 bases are TGTGCCCGAAACCCCGGGACTGAGTATCAGCCCCAGCATTTT.

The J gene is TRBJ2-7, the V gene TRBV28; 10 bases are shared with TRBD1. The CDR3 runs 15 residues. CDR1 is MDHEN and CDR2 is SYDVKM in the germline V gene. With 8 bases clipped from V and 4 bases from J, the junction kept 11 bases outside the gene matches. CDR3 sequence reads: CASGVSTGGYYEQYF. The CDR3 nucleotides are TGTGCCAGCGGGGTGTCGACAGGGGGCTATTACGAGCAGTACTTC.

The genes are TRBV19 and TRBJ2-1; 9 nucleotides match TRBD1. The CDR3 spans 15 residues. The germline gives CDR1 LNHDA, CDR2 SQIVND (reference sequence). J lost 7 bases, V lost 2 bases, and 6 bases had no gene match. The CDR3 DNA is TGTGCCAGTAGTATATGGGACAGGGAGGGGAATGAGCAGTTCTTC. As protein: CASSIWDREGNEQFF. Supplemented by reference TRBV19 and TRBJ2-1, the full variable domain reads DGGITQSPKYLFRKEGQNVTLSCEQNLNHDAMYWYRQDPGQGLRLIYYSQIVNDFQKGDIAEGYSVSREKKESFPLTVTSAQKNPTAFYLCASSIWDREGNEQFFGPGTRLTVL.